This TCR beta chain is from a study of beta chain features in type 1 diabetes. This clone was recorded at least ten times. Antigen specificity is unknown. Isolated RNA was reverse transcribed in full, so expressed TCRB transcripts were sequenced. The repertoire was sequenced with immunoSEQ multiplex PCR; TCRdb's copy has only in-frame clones and lacks some. Of a few hundred thousand clones in the sample, roughly a tenth were seen once. General study points: Patients with type 1 diabetes showed fewer VDJ junction insertions and more deletions. TCRB CDR3s from Type 1 diabetes patients were moderately but significantly shorter in all four CD4+ subsets. PCR might favor shorter templates, but any such skew would affect patients and controls equally.

The CDR3 sequence is 15 residues long. With V trimmed by 3 bases and J by 4 bases, 6 bases remained unmatched. The germline gives CDR1 MNHEY, CDR2 SMNVEV (reference sequence). Sequencing was performed on central memory CD4+ T cells from blood. The source is a man younger than 45 with type 1 diabetes. V and J are TRBV27 and TRBJ1-5, with 7 bases aligning to TRBD1. This chain's CDR3 is CASSLQGDRNQPQHF. The CDR3 DNA follows: TGTGCCAGCAGTTTGCAGGGGGACAGAAATCAGCCCCAGCATTTT.